The sample holds a few counts of the clone carrying this T cell receptor (beta chain). As yet, its antigen is unknown. Per the germline V gene, CDR1 is SGHRS and CDR2 is YFSETQ. The CDR3 covers 16 residues. The V and J ends lost 3 bases and 3 bases respectively, with 16 bases between them. The data stem from a study of T-cell reconstitution after alpha-beta-depleted transplantation in children. Unique molecular identifiers were built into the TCRbeta library. TCRdb independently ran MiXCR on the PCR reads; one entry per CDR3 protein. The sample yields nearly 200,000 distinct CDR3 sequences, just under 6.5% seen once. The study's findings and limits: Alpha-beta T cells about two months after transplant reportedly derived from several hundred expanded graft clones. At the one-year point after transplant, T-cell counts and TCRbeta diversity were found to come mostly from T cells that had been newly produced.

This receptor was identified in a girl in the first two years of life with combined immunodeficiency, due to receive a stem cell transplant. The material was PBMCs, obtained before TCRalphabeta/CD19-depleted stem cell transplant. The chain employs TRBV5-1 and TRBJ2-1; maybe TRBD2 (5 bases). CDR3 bases: TGCGCCAGCAGCTCCGGCGATACCGGGATCTACAATGAGCAGTTCTTC. This translates into CASSSGDTGIYNEQFF.